One TCR beta chain is described in this entry. This specimen belongs to a study of cytomegalovirus exposure and HLA in healthy donors. This PCR relied on a set of 60 Vbeta primers and 13 Jbeta primers. The repertoire was sequenced with immunoSEQ multiplex PCR; TCRdb's copy has only in-frame clones and lacks some. The repertoire holds 150,000 to 250,000 clones, with around 80% as singletons. Trimming at V came to 2 bases and at J to 2 bases, leaving 10 bases not matched to a gene. This CDR3 has 20 residues. The germline V gene has CDR1 SGHVS and CDR2 FNYEAQ. The chain joins TRBV7-6 to TRBJ2-3, with TRBD2 identical over 16 bases. This receptor was obtained from a woman aged 30 to 39 in good health and CMV-seropositive. Sequenced sample: PBMCs. The CDR3 nucleotides read TGTGCCAGCAGCTTATCGCCGGGACTAGCGGGAGGGCGGGACACAGATACGCAGTATTTT. Translated, it gives CASSLSPGLAGGRDTDTQYF. Filled out from reference TRBV7-6 and TRBJ2-3, the complete variable domain reads GAGVSQSPRYKVTKRGQDVALRCDPISGHVSLYWYRQALGQGPEFLTYFNYEAQQDKSGLPNDRFSAERPEGSISTLTIQRTEQRDSAMYRCASSLSPGLAGGRDTDTQYFGPGTRLTVL.